The 27 T cell receptor beta chains presented below share a single source sample, sequenced in a study of blood T cell repertoires in COVID-19. Assay: immunoSEQ multiplex PCR; the TCRdb copy retains only in-frame clones and omits some. The sample lists more than 150,000 clones; more than 60% were seen once. Sample: peripheral blood. These receptors were collected from a man between 45 and 60 years old who had recovered from COVID-19.

This clone has only one observation. The rearrangement joins TRBV6-5 to TRBJ1-5; 9 bases are shared with TRBD1. CDR1 and CDR2 (germline): MNHEY, SVGAGI. The CDR3 totals 16 residues. The ends lost 4 bases at V and 4 bases at J; junction bases unmatched: 8. CDR3 in amino acids: CASSSPGQGSNQPQHF. The CDR3 coding sequence is TGTGCCAGCAGTTCCCCGGGACAGGGATCGAATCAGCCCCAGCATTTT.

This rearrangement joins TRBV7-2 to TRBJ1-5; D ambiguous. The CDR3 length is 15 residues. With 1 base removed from V and 4 bases from J, the gap between germline ends came to 11 bases. Germline CDR1 and CDR2: SGHTA and FQGNSA. The CDR3 loop reads CASSLEGRENQPQHF. In DNA, the CDR3 is TGTGCCAGCAGCTTAGAGGGTCGGGAGAATCAGCCCCAGCATTTT.

The V and J genes are TRBV7-2 and TRBJ2-7, with 11 bases identical to TRBD2. Per the germline V gene, CDR1 is SGHTA and CDR2 is FQGNSA. The V and J ends lost 6 bases and 5 bases, in that order; junction bases with no gene match: 9. The CDR3 is 15 amino acids. CDR3 loop: CASRLTSGSSHEQYF. The CDR3 DNA reads as TGTGCCAGCAGGCTCACTAGCGGGAGTTCCCACGAGCAGTACTTC.

This CDR3 is CASSLSGRRADTQYF. CDR3 coding DNA: TGTGCCAGCAGTCTTAGCGGGAGAAGGGCAGATACGCAGTATTTT. The chain carries TRBV27 and TRBJ2-3; 9 bases match TRBD2. V dropped 5 bases and J dropped 4; count of bases not matched to a gene: 7. The CDR3 is 15 residues long. CDR1 MNHEY and CDR2 SMNVEV come from the germline V gene (reference sequence).

The chain links TRBV6-1 to TRBJ1-3; a weak D match, TRBD1 (6 bases). Germline assignment: CDR1 MNHNS and CDR2 SASEGT. Trimming took off 0 bases at V and 0 bases at J, with 9 bases between the two ends. The CDR3 totals 16 residues. This CDR3 reads CASSEAGGNSGNTIYF. The CDR3 DNA reads TGTGCCAGCAGTGAAGCAGGGGGAAACTCTGGAAACACCATATATTTT.

The gene calls are TRBV24-1 and TRBJ2-7; weak D call: TRBD2 (6 bases). V dropped 6 bases and J dropped 3 bases, with 8 bases sitting between them. Germline V CDR1 and CDR2: KGHDR, SFDVKD. The CDR3 is 12 residues long. The CDR3 is CATSTGGYEQYF. CDR3 bases: TGTGCCACCAGTACCGGGGGCTACGAGCAGTACTTC.

The rearrangement links TRBV28 to TRBJ2-7; 9 bases are shared with TRBD1. CDR3 length equals 18 residues. J lost 3 bases, V lost 6 bases, and 18 bases had no gene match. Per germline, CDR1 MDHEN and CDR2 SYDVKM. The CDR3, as DNA: TGTGCCAGCAGCTTAAATCCGGGACAGGGAAATTACGTCTACGAGCAGTACTTC. Its translation is CASSLNPGQGNYVYEQYF.

The chain combines TRBV19 with TRBJ1-1; D gene unclear. The CDR3 runs to 15 residues. Per the germline V gene, CDR1 is LNHDA and CDR2 is SQIVND (reference sequence). V shed 5 bases and J shed 4 bases, with 17 bases lying between them. CDR3 coding DNA: TGTGCCAGTAGTTCCCGGGGTAGGGCGGCCACTGAAGCTTTCTTT. It specifies CASSSRGRAATEAFF. Looking up the rest from reference TRBV19 and TRBJ1-1 gives the full variable domain: DGGITQSPKYLFRKEGQNVTLSCEQNLNHDAMYWYRQDPGQGLRLIYYSQIVNDFQKGDIAEGYSVSREKKESFPLTVTSAQKNPTAFYLCASSSRGRAATEAFFGQGTRLTVV.

V is TRBV10-2 and J is TRBJ1-2; possibly TRBD1 for D (5 bases). CDR3 length: 15 residues. Germline-derived CDR1 and CDR2 are WSHSY and SAAADI. Trimming shortened V by 0 bases and J by 3 bases, and 11 bases separated the two germline ends. The chain's CDR3 is CASSESRGLDYGYTF. CDR3 nucleotide sequence: TGCGCCAGCAGTGAGTCAAGGGGACTAGACTATGGCTACACCTTC.

The chain recombines TRBV4-1 with TRBJ1-4; perhaps TRBD1 as D (6 bases). Looked up from germline, CDR1 is MGHRA and CDR2 is YSYEKL. The length of the CDR3 is 14 residues. The V end lost 1 base, the J end lost 6 bases, and 9 bases lay between the germline ends. The chain's CDR3 is CASSQGDTHEKLFF. CDR3 DNA: TGCGCCAGCAGCCAAGGGGACACCCATGAAAAACTGTTTTTT.

The chain has TRBV6-2 or TRBV6-3 and TRBJ2-5, with D unclear. The CDR3 is made up of 11 amino acids. V was pared by 3 bases and J by 8 bases, with 7 bases between. Germline-derived CDR1 and CDR2 are MNHEY and SVGEGT. The CDR3 loop reads CASSYIFTQYF. Here the CDR3 DNA reads TGTGCCAGCAGTTATATTTTCACCCAGTACTTC.

V and J are TRBV19 and TRBJ2-1, with D maybe TRBD1 (5 bases). In germline, CDR1 is LNHDA, CDR2 SQIVND (reference sequence). There are 17 residues in the CDR3. The V end lost 5 bases, the J end lost 4 bases, and 21 bases lay between the germline ends. CDR3 sequence reads: CASSSPADKTIYNEQFF. CDR3 sequence (DNA): TGTGCCAGTAGTTCTCCCGCGGACAAGACAATTTACAATGAGCAGTTCTTC.

This sequence joins TRBV30 and TRBJ2-3, with D possibly TRBD2 on 5 matching bases. CDR3 size: 20 residues. V was clipped by 7 bases and J by 0 bases, with 32 bases between them. Germline V CDR1 and CDR2: GTSNPN, SVGIG (reference sequence). The CDR3 DNA follows: TGTGCCTTGGGCTTATATAAGGGAGTCAAGACCTCAATTAGCACAGATACGCAGTATTTT. Encoded protein: CALGLYKGVKTSISTDTQYF.

V usage is TRBV24-1 and J usage is TRBJ2-2, with 8 bases aligning to TRBD1. CDR3 length: 14 residues. The V gene's germline CDR1 is KGHDR and CDR2 SFDVKD. V lost 6 bases and J lost 4; bases outside the gene matches: 3. The CDR3 nucleotides read TGTGCCACCAGTCAGGGGGCGCTCACCGGGGAGCTGTTTTTT. It specifies CATSQGALTGELFF.

This chain connects TRBV7-3 to TRBJ2-1; no clear D gene. V was shortened by 4 bases and J by 4 bases, with 14 bases between the two germline ends. The germline gives CDR1 SGHTA, CDR2 FQGTGA. The CDR3 totals 15 residues. CDR3 protein: CASSSNPTAYNEQFF. The DNA of the CDR3 is TGTGCCAGCAGCTCTAACCCAACCGCGTACAATGAGCAGTTCTTC.

V gene TRBV6-5 combines with J gene TRBJ2-3; tentative D call: TRBD1 (6 bases). V was trimmed by 2 bases and J by 1 base, leaving 10 bases between them. Germline CDR1 and CDR2: MNHEY and SVGAGI. There are 15 residues in the CDR3. The CDR3 nucleotides read TGTGCCAGCAGTTACCAGGGGCGCGGCACAGATACGCAGTATTTT. It specifies CASSYQGRGTDTQYF.

The CDR3 DNA is TGTGCCAGTAGTATTCGGGGCAGGGGATCTGAAAAACTGTTTTTT. Residues: CASSIRGRGSEKLFF. This chain connects TRBV19 to TRBJ1-4, with a possible D match to TRBD1 (6 bases). The V and J ends lost 3 bases and 7 bases respectively, with 15 bases between them. CDR3 size: 15 residues. Per germline, CDR1 LNHDA and CDR2 SQIVND (reference sequence).

This clone has a count of ten or more. This rearrangement joins TRBV4-2 to TRBJ1-1, with D possibly being TRBD1 (6 bases). The CDR3 runs 12 residues. Between the trimmed V and J ends, which lost 4 bases and 7 bases, there was a span of 10 bases. Germline V gives CDR1 LGHNA, CDR2 YNFKEQ. The CDR3 spells CASSLNRVEAFF. In DNA form, the CDR3 reads TGTGCCAGCAGCCTGAACAGGGTTGAAGCTTTCTTT.

V and J are TRBV7-3 and TRBJ1-2; TRBD1 agrees at 8 bases. CDR1 and CDR2 (germline): SGHTA, FQGTGA. The junction had 12 bases not matched to a gene; V was cut back by 1 base and J by 8 bases. The CDR3 consists of 16 residues. The chain's CDR3 is CASSLNFYPGGRGYTF. CDR3 nucleotides: TGTGCCAGCAGCTTAAACTTTTACCCAGGGGGCCGAGGCTACACCTTC.

The rearrangement links TRBV19 to TRBJ2-1, with D possibly matching TRBD2 (6 bases). This CDR3 has 14 amino acids. The V and J ends lost 4 bases and 8 bases respectively, with 15 bases between them. Germline V gene lookup returns CDR1 LNHDA and CDR2 SQIVND (reference sequence). CDR3 protein: CASSNSGLGDEQFF. The CDR3 nucleotides read TGTGCCAGTAGTAATAGCGGCCTTGGGGATGAGCAGTTCTTC. Using reference TRBV19 and TRBJ2-1 for the parts outside the CDR3, the full variable domain is DGGITQSPKYLFRKEGQNVTLSCEQNLNHDAMYWYRQDPGQGLRLIYYSQIVNDFQKGDIAEGYSVSREKKESFPLTVTSAQKNPTAFYLCASSNSGLGDEQFFGPGTRLTVL.

The V gene is TRBV7-3, the J gene TRBJ2-1; TRBD2 matches at 9 bases. Germline assignment: CDR1 SGHTA and CDR2 FQGTGA. Trimming took 5 bases from V and 4 from J; bases not matched to a gene: 9. There are 16 residues in the CDR3. In nucleotides, the CDR3 is TGTGCCAGCAGCCCCGAGGCTAGCGGGATTTACAATGAGCAGTTCTTC. It translates to CASSPEASGIYNEQFF.

This clone was observed a single time. The V call is TRBV29-1, the J call TRBJ1-1; D not certain. V was shortened by 4 bases and J by 4 bases, with 7 bases between the two germline ends. Germline-derived CDR1 and CDR2 are SQVTM and ANQGSEA. The length of the CDR3 is 11 residues. The DNA for the CDR3 is TGCAGCGTTGGCAGATCCACTGAAGCTTTCTTT. It specifies CSVGRSTEAFF.

This chain connects TRBV2 to TRBJ2-5; the match to TRBD2 covers 10 bases. Germline CDR1 SNHLY, CDR2 FYNNEI. This CDR3 is built from 18 residues. V gave up 0 bases and J gave up 5 bases; unmatched junction bases: 12. CDR3 loop: CASSEALRPSGRRETQYF. The CDR3 region has the DNA TGTGCCAGCAGTGAAGCGCTTCGCCCTAGCGGGAGACGGGAGACCCAGTACTTC.

The rearrangement links TRBV3-1 (or the pseudogene TRBV3-2) to TRBJ2-1, with 14 bases that match TRBD2. This CDR3 has 16 residues. Germline V CDR1 and CDR2: LGHDT, YNNKEL (reference sequence). The ends lost 6 bases at V and 9 bases at J; junction bases unmatched: 10. The CDR3 spells CASSPKTSGRAGEQFF. The CDR3 DNA is TGTGCCAGCAGTCCTAAGACTAGCGGGAGGGCAGGTGAGCAGTTCTTC.

The chain employs TRBV7-6 and TRBJ2-1, with 7 nucleotides matching TRBD2. V was pared by 1 base and J by 0 bases, with 0 bases of the junction left unmatched. The CDR3 extends over 15 amino acids. From germline, CDR1 is SGHVS and CDR2 FNYEAQ. The CDR3: CASSLGTSSYNEQFF. The DNA of the CDR3 is TGTGCCAGCAGCTTAGGGACTAGCTCCTACAATGAGCAGTTCTTC.

The CDR3 DNA reads TGCAGCGCCGAAACAGCCTACGAGCAGTACTTC. It is translated as CSAETAYEQYF. This rearrangement joins TRBV29-1 to TRBJ2-7; D not resolved. The CDR3 is 11 residues long. Trimming pared 7 bases from V and 2 bases from J, leaving 9 bases between. Germline loops: CDR1 SQVTM, CDR2 ANQGSEA.

V usage is TRBV25-1 and J usage is TRBJ1-4, with D unclear. The CDR3 is 11 amino acids. The germline V gene encodes CDR1 MGHDK and CDR2 SYGVNS. V lost 4 bases, J lost 8 bases, and 5 bases lay in between. Here the CDR3 reads CASSGQEKLFF. CDR3 nucleotide sequence: TGTGCCAGCAGTGGGCAGGAAAAACTGTTTTTT.